The 30 T cell receptor beta chains below were found in one sample sequenced in a study of T-cell reconstitution after alpha-beta-depleted transplantation in children. Researchers prepared the TCRbeta library using unique molecular identifiers, the study reports. TCRdb reprocessed the PCR reads via MiXCR and lists one record per CDR3 protein. The table lists 65,000 to 70,000 distinct CDR3 sequences, roughly 5.2% of them singletons. Sequenced material: PBMCs, mostly from graft donor cells, taken 180 days after TCRalphabeta/CD19-depleted stem cell transplant. These receptors all stem from a boy under two years old who had a stem cell transplant for acute myeloid leukemia, so the T cells may come from the graft donor.

In its sample, this clonotype was seen many times. The chain employs TRBV19 and TRBJ1-5; D is perhaps TRBD1 (6 bases). V lost 1 base and J 7 bases, leaving 14 bases between the germline ends. CDR1 and CDR2 (germline): LNHDA, SQIVND (reference sequence). This CDR3 is built from 15 residues. In nucleotides, the CDR3 is TGTGCCAGTAGTATAGGGGAACAGGGCGGGCAGCCCCAGCATTTT. This codes for CASSIGEQGGQPQHF.

In this sample, this clonotype turned up many times. The chain combines TRBV12-3 or TRBV12-4 with TRBJ1-3, with D possibly TRBD1 on 6 matching bases. This CDR3 is 14 amino acids long. Trimming left V 6 bases short and J 4 bases short, with 13 bases between. The CDR3 loop reads CASRTGGRGNTIYF. CDR3 bases: TGTGCCAGCAGGACGGGGGGCCGGGGAAACACCATATATTTT.

This clonotype has a count of ten or more. The V gene is TRBV7-9, the J gene TRBJ1-1; no clear D gene. The CDR3 loop spans 14 amino acids. Germline V gene sequence: CDR1 SEHNR, CDR2 FQNEAQ (reference sequence). Trimming removed 1 base from V and 5 bases from J, with 11 bases in between. The CDR3 loop reads CASSLENRRTEAFF. For the CDR3, the DNA is TGTGCCAGCAGCTTAGAGAATCGGAGAACTGAAGCTTTCTTT.

There are many counts of this clonotype. V and J are TRBV10-2 and TRBJ2-2, with 8 bases identical to TRBD1. Looked up from germline, CDR1 is WSHSY and CDR2 is SAAADI. The length of the CDR3 is 15 residues. Trimming took 5 bases from V and 4 from J; bases not matched to a gene: 6. The CDR3 DNA is TGCGCCAGCAGTCAGGGGGCTAGCCGCACCGGGGAGCTGTTTTTT. Translated: CASSQGASRTGELFF.

This clonotype was recorded at least ten times. The CDR3 DNA sequence: TGTGCCAGCTTGCGGGGGGACTCCTACGAGCAGTACTTC. As protein: CASLRGDSYEQYF. The rearrangement uses TRBV2 and TRBJ2-7, with TRBD2 identical over 8 bases. CDR3 size: 13 residues. Germline V lookup: CDR1 SNHLY, CDR2 FYNNEI. The V gene end was trimmed by 8 bases and the J gene end by 0 bases; junction bases not matched to a gene: 3.

This clonotype was counted at least ten times. The genes are TRBV30 and TRBJ1-2, with 8 bases aligning to TRBD1. Germline V lookup: CDR1 GTSNPN, CDR2 SVGIG (reference sequence). With 4 bases clipped from V and 4 bases from J, the junction kept 2 bases outside the gene matches. This CDR3 is 12 amino acids long. The DNA for the CDR3 is TGTGCCTGGACCACAGGGGGCTATGGCTACACCTTC. Translated: CAWTTGGYGYTF.

This clonotype appeared many times. V and J are TRBV28 and TRBJ2-2, with 9 bases matching TRBD1. With V trimmed by 6 bases and J by 4 bases, 12 bases remained unmatched. Germline CDR1 is MDHEN and CDR2 is SYDVKM. The CDR3 covers 17 residues. The chain's CDR3 is CASRLWDRALGTGELFF. The CDR3 DNA follows: TGTGCCAGCAGACTGTGGGACAGGGCTTTAGGCACCGGGGAGCTGTTTTTT. Full variable domain (missing parts from reference TRBV28 and TRBJ2-2): DVKVTQSSRYLVKRTGEKVFLECVQDMDHENMFWYRQDPGLGLRLIYFSYDVKMKEKGDIPEGYSVSREKKERFSLILESASTNQTSMYLCASRLWDRALGTGELFFGEGSRLTVL.

The chain links TRBV11-2 to TRBJ2-2, with 8 bases fitting TRBD2. V shed 3 bases, J shed 2 bases, and the junction held 5 bases outside the gene matches. This CDR3 is built from 16 residues. The germline V gene encodes CDR1 SGHAT and CDR2 FQNNGV. The CDR3 loop is CASSFERGGNTGELFF. The CDR3, as DNA: TGTGCCAGCAGCTTTGAACGGGGGGGAAACACCGGGGAGCTGTTTTTT.

This clonotype was observed at least ten times. The V and J genes are TRBV29-1 and TRBJ2-5, with D unclear. Germline V gene data show CDR1 as SQVTM and CDR2 as ANQGSEA. V was pared by 5 bases and J by 1 base, with 8 bases between. This CDR3 region has 12 residues. CDR3 in amino acids: CSVNWAQETQYF. The CDR3 DNA reads as TGCAGCGTTAACTGGGCCCAAGAGACCCAGTACTTC.

This clonotype was observed at least ten times. The rearrangement uses TRBV12-3 or TRBV12-4 and TRBJ2-2, with a weak D call TRBD1 (6 bases). CDR3 length: 14 amino acids. V shed 5 bases and J shed 6 bases, with 13 bases lying between them. DNA of the CDR3: TGTGCCAGCAGTCTTACAGGGTACCCCGGGGAGCTGTTTTTT. Translated, it gives CASSLTGYPGELFF.

This clonotype was recorded at least ten times. This chain joins TRBV6-1 and TRBJ1-2, with a tentative D call TRBD1 (5 bases). Deletions cut 6 bases from V and 3 bases from J, with 14 bases between. CDR1 is MNHNS and CDR2 is SASEGT in the germline V gene. This CDR3 comprises 14 residues. The CDR3 spells CASRAGLSDYGYTF. In DNA form, the CDR3 reads TGTGCCAGCAGGGCGGGACTTTCGGACTATGGCTACACCTTC.

This clonotype was counted at least ten times. The chain recombines TRBV6-2 or TRBV6-3 with TRBJ1-5; D is ambiguous. The ends were cut back, 0 bases at V and 3 bases at J, with 15 bases in the middle. The CDR3 spans 17 residues. CDR1 and CDR2 from the germline V gene are MNHEY and SVGEGT. CDR3 in DNA: TGTGCCAGCAGTTACTCGAGAAGTCGACTGGCCAATCAGCCCCAGCATTTT. It translates to CASSYSRSRLANQPQHF.

This clonotype was counted many times. The chain employs TRBV12-3 or TRBV12-4 and TRBJ1-6; perhaps TRBD1 as D (5 bases). V was shortened by 5 bases and J by 7 bases, with 12 bases between the two germline ends. The CDR3 loop spans 14 amino acids. DNA of the CDR3: TGTGCCAGCAGTCCAGCAAGGGGAAATTCACCCCTCCACTTT. Its protein product is CASSPARGNSPLHF.

This clonotype was recorded many times. The CDR3 DNA is TGCGCCAGCAGCTTGTCGGGGCGGGAGACCCAGTACTTC. This encodes CASSLSGRETQYF. The gene calls are TRBV5-1 and TRBJ2-5; D tentatively fits TRBD1 or TRBD2 (5 bases each). Germline V lookup: CDR1 SGHRS, CDR2 YFSETQ. CDR3 length: 13 residues. With 1 base removed from V and 5 bases from J, the gap between germline ends came to 9 bases.

This clonotype was observed at least ten times. This chain connects TRBV7-9 to TRBJ2-5; D possibly matches TRBD1 or TRBD2 (6 bases each). CDR1 and CDR2 (germline): SEHNR, FQNEAQ (reference sequence). The V gene lost 5 bases and the J gene lost 0 bases, with 13 bases spanning the gap. The CDR3 is 15 amino acids. The CDR3 sequence: CASSQGTLYQETQYF. The CDR3 DNA reads as TGTGCCAGCAGCCAGGGGACTCTGTACCAAGAGACCCAGTACTTC.

The genes are TRBV28 and TRBJ1-1; 9 nucleotides match TRBD1. The length of the CDR3 is 13 residues. Germline V gives CDR1 MDHEN, CDR2 SYDVKM. Losses at the gene ends were 6 bases for V and 7 bases for J; bases not matched to a gene: 6. The CDR3 DNA sequence: TGTGCCAGCAGAATCCGGGACAGGGTTGAAGCTTTCTTT. The encoded protein is CASRIRDRVEAFF. Combining the CDR3 with reference TRBV28 and TRBJ1-1 gives the whole variable domain DVKVTQSSRYLVKRTGEKVFLECVQDMDHENMFWYRQDPGLGLRLIYFSYDVKMKEKGDIPEGYSVSREKKERFSLILESASTNQTSMYLCASRIRDRVEAFFGQGTRLTVV.

This clonotype was recorded at least ten times. This chain connects TRBV6-5 to TRBJ2-3, with D unclear. This CDR3 has 15 amino acids. Germline V lookup: CDR1 MNHEY, CDR2 SVGAGI. Trimming removed 0 bases at V and 2 bases at J, with 9 bases between. CDR3 nucleotide sequence: TGTGCCAGCAGTTACTCTTGGGTTTTCACAGATACGCAGTATTTT. Translating it yields CASSYSWVFTDTQYF.

The sample holds many counts of this clonotype. V gene TRBV20-1 combines with J gene TRBJ2-3; 8 bases map to TRBD1. Unmatched junction bases numbered 14, after V lost 4 bases and J lost 2 bases. CDR3 size: 17 residues. The V gene's germline CDR1 is DFQATT and CDR2 SNEGSKA (reference sequence). The DNA of the CDR3 is TGCAGTGCTACGTCCCCCCGGGACAGGAGCTTCACAGATACGCAGTATTTT. Its protein is CSATSPRDRSFTDTQYF.

This clonotype was seen at least ten times. This chain connects TRBV18 to TRBJ1-5; D not certain. V shed 3 bases and J shed 1 base, with 16 bases lying between them. The CDR3 length is 17 residues. Germline-derived CDR1 and CDR2 are KGHSH and LQKENI. CDR3 nucleotides: TGTGCCAGCTCACCTTCGGGAGTAAGATCAAGCAATCAGCCCCAGCATTTT. It is translated as CASSPSGVRSSNQPQHF.

This clonotype was detected ten times or more. V usage is TRBV7-8 and J usage is TRBJ2-3; possible D gene TRBD2, 5 bases. Trimming removed 0 bases from V and 6 bases from J, with 19 bases in between. The CDR3 length is 17 residues. Germline loops: CDR1 SGHVS, CDR2 FQNEAQ. CDR3 residues: CASSLARSGSRIDTQYF. In DNA, the CDR3 is TGTGCCAGCAGCTTAGCGCGGAGCGGCAGCCGCATTGATACGCAGTATTTT.

This clonotype has ten or more counts. This chain links TRBV6-2 or TRBV6-3 with TRBJ2-3; D is uncertain. The germline CDR1 and CDR2 sequences are MNHEY and SVGEGT. Trimming pared 0 bases from V and 5 bases from J, leaving 6 bases between. The CDR3 length is 13 residues. The CDR3 is CASSYSWLDTQYF. In nucleotides, the CDR3 is TGTGCCAGCAGTTACTCTTGGTTAGATACGCAGTATTTT.

This clonotype was seen repeatedly, ten times or more. The rearrangement uses TRBV11-2 and TRBJ2-5; 8 positions agree with TRBD2. This CDR3 region has 16 residues. J lost 1 base, V lost 3 bases, and 7 bases had no gene match. CDR1 and CDR2 (germline): SGHAT, FQNNGV. The CDR3 sequence: CASSLVASGFQETQYF. CDR3 nucleotides: TGTGCCAGCAGCTTGGTGGCTAGCGGGTTCCAAGAGACCCAGTACTTC. Drawing the rest from reference TRBV11-2 and TRBJ2-5, the complete variable domain is EAGVAQSPRYKIIEKRQSVAFWCNPISGHATLYWYQQILGQGPKLLIQFQNNGVVDDSQLPKDRFSAERLKGVDSTLKIQPAKLEDSAVYLCASSLVASGFQETQYFGPGTRLLVL.

This clonotype was recorded at least ten times. The chain links TRBV20-1 to TRBJ1-3; 8 bases agree with TRBD1. Germline trimming cut 1 base from V and 3 bases from J; bases unmatched to any gene: 5. The CDR3 runs to 15 residues. Germline lookup yields CDR1 DFQATT and CDR2 SNEGSKA (reference sequence). CDR3 DNA sequence: TGCAGTGCTAGAGCCACGACAGGGGATGGAAACACCATATATTTT. It translates to CSARATTGDGNTIYF.

This clonotype has a count of ten or more. CDR3 sequence (DNA): TGTGCCTGGAGTGGCCTCCGGGACAGGGGGCGACCCTACGAGCAGTACTTC. It yields the protein CAWSGLRDRGRPYEQYF. The rearrangement links TRBV30 to TRBJ2-7; 12 positions agree with TRBD1. Germline V gene data show CDR1 as GTSNPN and CDR2 as SVGIG (reference sequence). With V trimmed by 1 base and J by 2 bases, 9 bases remained unmatched. The CDR3 consists of 17 residues. The variable domain in full, with the rest retrieved from reference TRBV30 and TRBJ2-7, is SQTIHQWPATLVQPVGSPLSLECTVEGTSNPNLYWYRQAAGRGLQLLFYSVGIGQISSEVPQNLSASRPQDRQFILSSKKLLLSDSGFYLCAWSGLRDRGRPYEQYFGPGTRLTVT.

This clonotype was counted at least ten times. The chain joins TRBV5-5 to TRBJ2-5; the match to TRBD2 covers 9 bases. Germline-derived CDR1 and CDR2 are SGHKS and YYEKEE (reference sequence). This CDR3 has 18 residues. With V trimmed by 0 bases and J by 2 bases, 11 bases remained unmatched. The CDR3 loop is CASSLGGGDLDPQETQYF. The CDR3 nucleotides are TGTGCCAGCAGCTTGGGCGGGGGGGACCTAGACCCGCAAGAGACCCAGTACTTC.

At least ten counts were recorded for this clonotype. The chain employs TRBV15 and TRBJ2-7; no clear D gene. V lost 0 bases, J lost 3 bases, and 12 bases lay in between. Germline loops: CDR1 LNHNV, CDR2 YYDKDF (reference sequence). The length of the CDR3 is 15 residues. The DNA of the CDR3 is TGTGCCACCAGCAGAGATAGACACCCATACTACGAGCAGTACTTC. It encodes CATSRDRHPYYEQYF.

The table lists this clonotype with many counts. The chain is built from TRBV6-1 and TRBJ1-3; D perhaps matches TRBD1 (6 bases). The CDR3 loop spans 14 amino acids. CDR1 and CDR2 from the germline V gene are MNHNS and SASEGT. Trimming stripped 6 bases from V and 2 bases from J, with 11 bases between. The CDR3 sequence is CASSERGTGNTIYF. DNA of the CDR3: TGTGCCAGCAGCGAGAGGGGGACTGGAAACACCATATATTTT.

This clonotype showed up many times. V is TRBV10-3 and J is TRBJ2-7; D not certain. V was cut by 4 bases and J by 7 bases, with 8 bases left in between. The CDR3 length is 11 residues. Germline CDR1 reads ENHRY; CDR2 reads SYGVKD. In DNA, the CDR3 is TGTGCCATCAGTGCATCAGAGGAGCAGTACTTC. Translated, it gives CAISASEEQYF.

This clonotype was picked up many times. This chain links TRBV20-1 with TRBJ2-5; D is perhaps TRBD2 (5 bases). With 3 bases removed from V and 6 bases from J, the gap between germline ends came to 14 bases. The CDR3 is made up of 13 amino acids. Germline assignment: CDR1 DFQATT and CDR2 SNEGSKA (reference sequence). CDR3 loop: CSASNHPGKTQYF. DNA of the CDR3: TGCAGTGCTAGTAACCACCCGGGAAAGACCCAGTACTTC.

In its sample, this clonotype was seen many times. The rearrangement joins TRBV20-1 to TRBJ2-2; 13 bases are a match to TRBD2. The CDR3 is 15 amino acids. The V and J ends lost 6 bases and 2 bases, in that order; junction bases with no gene match: 3. The V gene's germline CDR1 is DFQATT and CDR2 SNEGSKA (reference sequence). DNA of the CDR3: TGCAGTGCCTGGACTAGCGGGGGTAACACCGGGGAGCTGTTTTTT. Amino acid sequence: CSAWTSGGNTGELFF.